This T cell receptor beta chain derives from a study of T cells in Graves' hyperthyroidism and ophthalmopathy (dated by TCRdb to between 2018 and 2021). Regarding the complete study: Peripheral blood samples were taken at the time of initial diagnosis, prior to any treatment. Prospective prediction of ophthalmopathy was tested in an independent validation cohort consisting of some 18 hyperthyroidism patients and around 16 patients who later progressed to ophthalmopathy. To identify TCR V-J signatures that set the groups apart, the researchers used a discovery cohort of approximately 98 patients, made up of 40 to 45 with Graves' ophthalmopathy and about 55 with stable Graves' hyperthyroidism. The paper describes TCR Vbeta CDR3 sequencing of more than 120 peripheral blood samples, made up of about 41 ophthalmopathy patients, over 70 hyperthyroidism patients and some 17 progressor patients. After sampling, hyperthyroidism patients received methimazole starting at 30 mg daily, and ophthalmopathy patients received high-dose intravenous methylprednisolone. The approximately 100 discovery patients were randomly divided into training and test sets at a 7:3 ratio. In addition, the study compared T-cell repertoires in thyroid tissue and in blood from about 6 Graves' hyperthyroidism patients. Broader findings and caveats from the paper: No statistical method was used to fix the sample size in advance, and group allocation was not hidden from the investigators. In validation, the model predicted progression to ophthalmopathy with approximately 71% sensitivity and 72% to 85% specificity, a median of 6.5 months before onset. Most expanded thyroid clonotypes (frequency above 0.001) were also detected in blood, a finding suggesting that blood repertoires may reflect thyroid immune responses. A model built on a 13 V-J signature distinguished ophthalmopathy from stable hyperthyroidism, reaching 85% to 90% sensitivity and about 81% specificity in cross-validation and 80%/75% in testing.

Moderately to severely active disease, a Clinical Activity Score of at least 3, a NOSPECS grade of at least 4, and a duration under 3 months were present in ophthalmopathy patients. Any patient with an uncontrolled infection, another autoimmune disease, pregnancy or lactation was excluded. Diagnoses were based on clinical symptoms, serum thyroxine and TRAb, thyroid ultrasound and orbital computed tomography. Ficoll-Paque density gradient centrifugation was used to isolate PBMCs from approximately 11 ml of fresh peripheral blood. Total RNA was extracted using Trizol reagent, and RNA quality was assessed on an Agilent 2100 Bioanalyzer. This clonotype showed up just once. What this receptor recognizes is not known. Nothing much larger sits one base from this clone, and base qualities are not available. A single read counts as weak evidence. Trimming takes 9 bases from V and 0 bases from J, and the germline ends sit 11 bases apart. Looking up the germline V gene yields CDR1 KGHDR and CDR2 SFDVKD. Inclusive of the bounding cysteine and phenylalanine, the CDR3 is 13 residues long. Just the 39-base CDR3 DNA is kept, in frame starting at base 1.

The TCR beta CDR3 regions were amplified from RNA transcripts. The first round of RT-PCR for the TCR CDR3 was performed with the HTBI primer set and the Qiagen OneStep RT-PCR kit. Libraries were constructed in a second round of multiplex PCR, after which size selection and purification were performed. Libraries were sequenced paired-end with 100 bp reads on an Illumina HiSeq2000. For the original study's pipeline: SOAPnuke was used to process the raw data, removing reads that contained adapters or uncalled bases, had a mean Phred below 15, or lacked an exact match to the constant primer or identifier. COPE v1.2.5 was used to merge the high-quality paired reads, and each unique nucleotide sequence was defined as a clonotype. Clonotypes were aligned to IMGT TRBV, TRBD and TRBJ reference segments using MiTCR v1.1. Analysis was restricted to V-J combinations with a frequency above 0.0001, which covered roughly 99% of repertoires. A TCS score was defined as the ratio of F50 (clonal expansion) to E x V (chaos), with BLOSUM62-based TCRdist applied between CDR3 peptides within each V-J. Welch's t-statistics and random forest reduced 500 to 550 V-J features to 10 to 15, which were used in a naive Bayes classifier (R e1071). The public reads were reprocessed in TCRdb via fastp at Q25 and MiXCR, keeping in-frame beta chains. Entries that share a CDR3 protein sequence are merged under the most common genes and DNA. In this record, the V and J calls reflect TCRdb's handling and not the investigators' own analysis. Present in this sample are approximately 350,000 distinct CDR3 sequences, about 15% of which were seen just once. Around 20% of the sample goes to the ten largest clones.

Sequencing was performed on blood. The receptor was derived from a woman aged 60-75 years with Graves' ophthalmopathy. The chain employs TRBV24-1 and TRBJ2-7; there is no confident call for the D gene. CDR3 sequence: CATRSASSYEQYF. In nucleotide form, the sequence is TGTGCCACCCGAAGCGCCTCCTCCTACGAGCAGTACTTC.